The present entry profiles one TCR beta chain with its context. Its antigen is still unknown. Clones were read by immunoSEQ multiplex PCR, and TCRdb kept only the in-frame ones, dropping some. The table records around 75,000 clones, 80% to 90% of them present only once. This sample was included in a study of T cell clones after liver transplantation. Study summary: HCV positivity affected three of eight recipients; the rest lacked autoimmune or viral indications. Tolerance: complete withdrawal held at least one year, liver enzymes staying within twice normal. Timepoints were pre-transplant, pre-withdrawal, and after withdrawal was completed or failed.

CDR1 SGHDT and CDR2 YYEEEE come from the germline V gene. V trimming: 4 bases; J trimming: 9 bases; junction bases outside the gene matches: 7. The CDR3 is 13 residues long. Study results and caveats: A larger donor-reactive than third-party decline suggested partial antigen-specific deletion.

The J gene is TRBJ2-7, the V gene TRBV5-6; 10 bases map to TRBD1. This receptor was identified in a human patient who received a liver transplant. Some T cells here may be from the graft donor. The sequences come from CD4+ T cells from blood, collected around 50 months after liver transplant. DNA of the CDR3: TGTGCCAGCAGCAGAAGGGACAGGGGCACGCAGTACTTC. It codes for CASSRRDRGTQYF.